This paragraph covers one T cell receptor beta chain sequence. Its antigen is currently not known. No much larger clone is present one base from it, and per-base qualities are unavailable. This sample was taken from a study of blood T cell repertoires in COVID-19 (TCRdb year 2020). About the study as a whole: The collaborator samples originated in the United States, Italy and Spain and spanned the acute and convalescent phases of COVID-19. The prospective study material was composed of cDNA or gDNA derived from T cells, B-cell-depleted T cells, or PBMCs. Subjects who had been exposed to COVID-19, were actively infected with it, or had recovered from it provided the deeply sampled blood TCRbeta repertoires that made up the dataset. A freely available public database, intended as a resource for researchers studying the immune response to SARS-CoV-2, is where the repertoires were released. The samples were drawn from the first 160 participants of the ongoing ImmuneRACE study and from over 950 subjects provided by 6 global collaborators. A de-identified subject ID, COVID-19 status, age in years and sex were almost always included in the sample metadata. Where HLA class I and class II types were available, the types were taken from metadata supplied by the sample provider, not from assay-based typing. Here is what the overall study found, with its caveats: The amount of clinical and demographic metadata varied by source and participant and was provided uncurated.

Via the germline V gene, CDR1 is SGHAT and CDR2 FQNNGV. There are 19 amino acids in the CDR3, from cysteine to phenylalanine inclusive. Just CDR3 DNA is preserved here, 57 bases in frame from base 1. From V the trimming removes 1 base and from J it removes 14 bases, while the gene matches leave 24 bases of the junction unaccounted for. The immunoSEQ Assay, a bias-controlled multiplex PCR, was used to amplify TCRbeta CDR3 regions from genomic DNA. Turning to the authors' computational methods: The number of nucleated cells in each sample was estimated from the amplification of reference gene primers within the assay. To quantify the absolute abundance of each unique TCRbeta CDR3 rearrangement, sequence reads were collapsed and filtered. For each sample, productive Simpson clonality was calculated as the square root of Simpson's diversity index over productive rearrangements. TCRdb holds this immuneACCESS table with in-frame rearrangements only. Some clones are missing; in checked studies, unresolved V genes explain under half, and the rest has no known cause. That table is the source of V, J and clone size, and D and trimming were worked out from the DNA. This sample is represented by approximately 150,000 clones; roughly four fifths of them were singletons. Roughly 1.9% of the sample goes to the ten largest clones.

The collaborating institutions used their own protocols to collect whole blood in K2EDTA tubes. For TCRbeta analysis, collaborator samples were shipped as frozen whole blood, as isolated PBMCs, or as DNA extracted from either sample type. The receptor's source is a woman aged 80 or over with acute or convalescent COVID-19. The chain is made from TRBV11-2 and TRBJ2-1, with 9 junctional bases fitting TRBD1. The sequenced sample was peripheral blood. The nucleotide sequence is TGTGCCAGCAGCTTAGCTGTTTTCATCCGGGACAGGGCCTCAGGTGGGAAGTTCTTC. This is translated as CASSLAVFIRDRASGGKFF.